Below are 31 T cell receptor beta chains sequenced from a single sample in a study of cytomegalovirus exposure and HLA in healthy donors. The PCR had 60 Vbeta and 13 Jbeta primers. Clones were sequenced by immunoSEQ multiplex PCR, and TCRdb holds only the in-frame ones, with some missing. The sample includes about 180,000 clones, about four fifths of them seen just once. Sequenced: PBMCs. Receptors originate from a woman in her thirties in good health and CMV-seronegative.

The chain is built from TRBV10-3 and TRBJ1-1; TRBD1 aligns across 8 bases. The V gene end was trimmed by 6 bases and the J gene end by 5 bases; junction bases not matched to a gene: 14. The CDR3 consists of 16 residues. CDR1 and CDR2 (germline): ENHRY, SYGVKD. In DNA, the CDR3 is TGTGCCATCAGGGGGGCGGACAGGGTTATAGTAACTGAAGCTTTCTTT. It is translated as CAIRGADRVIVTEAFF.

The chain uses TRBV5-1 and TRBJ2-7; D unresolved. V lost 4 bases and J 3 bases, leaving 14 bases between the germline ends. CDR1 and CDR2 (germline): SGHRS, YFSETQ. The CDR3 runs to 14 residues. This chain's CDR3 is CASSARLPRYEQYF. The CDR3 DNA sequence: TGCGCCAGCAGCGCGAGGTTACCCCGCTACGAGCAGTACTTC.

J is TRBJ2-2 and V is TRBV2; TRBD1 matches at 11 bases. Looked up from germline, CDR1 is SNHLY and CDR2 is FYNNEI. The CDR3 runs to 16 residues. With V trimmed by 4 bases and J by 6 bases, 7 bases remained unmatched. CDR3 protein: CASSGPGQGVSGELFF. CDR3 DNA: TGTGCCAGCAGTGGTCCGGGACAGGGGGTTTCCGGGGAGCTGTTTTTT.

The gene calls are TRBV7-2 and TRBJ1-5, with 7 bases fitting TRBD1. CDR3 length equals 14 residues. Germline assignment: CDR1 SGHTA and CDR2 FQGNSA. After removal of 1 base from V and 6 bases from J, the junction contained 3 bases not matched to a gene. The CDR3 here is CASSLGQGGQPQHF. CDR3 DNA: TGTGCCAGCAGCTTAGGACAGGGTGGTCAGCCCCAGCATTTT.

V usage is TRBV5-1 and J usage is TRBJ2-7, with 9 bases fitting TRBD1. Trimming removed 4 bases from V and 2 bases from J; junction bases left unmatched: 7. The CDR3 is 15 amino acids. In germline, CDR1 is SGHRS, CDR2 YFSETQ. The CDR3 is CASSTDRGEPYEQYF. Here the CDR3 DNA reads TGCGCCAGCAGCACCGACAGGGGGGAACCCTACGAGCAGTACTTC.

This clone was detected a few times. The chain couples TRBV18 to TRBJ2-1, with TRBD2 matching over 9 bases. Germline V gene sequence: CDR1 KGHSH, CDR2 LQKENI. Trimming removed 3 bases from V and 7 bases from J; junction bases left unmatched: 7. The CDR3 totals 15 residues. This CDR3 is CASSPSGGLLNEQFF. The CDR3 nucleotides read TGTGCCAGCTCACCCAGCGGGGGGCTCCTTAATGAGCAGTTCTTC.

The chain combines TRBV4-1 with TRBJ2-7; TRBD1 is a possible D gene (5 bases). Germline V gene data show CDR1 as MGHRA and CDR2 as YSYEKL. V gave up 2 bases and J gave up 5 bases, with 25 bases separating them. CDR3 length: 18 residues. The CDR3 region is CASSQFSLQWGIFDEQYF. CDR3 nucleotides: TGCGCCAGCAGCCAATTCTCGCTTCAGTGGGGCATTTTCGACGAGCAGTACTTC.

V is TRBV5-1 and J is TRBJ1-3; TRBD1 aligns across 11 bases. The CDR3 has 14 amino acids. Germline V gene lookup returns CDR1 SGHRS and CDR2 YFSETQ. The V gene end was trimmed by 4 bases and the J gene end by 8 bases; junction bases not matched to a gene: 5. The CDR3 region is CASSLGQGVDTIYF. CDR3 sequence (DNA): TGCGCCAGCAGCCTGGGACAGGGGGTAGACACCATATATTTT.

This chain links TRBV18 with TRBJ1-1; D is uncertain. Deletions cut 2 bases from V and 7 bases from J, with 11 bases between. CDR1 is KGHSH, CDR2 LQKENI, per germline. The CDR3 covers 13 residues. CDR3 nucleotides: TGTGCCAGCTCACCAGGTAGAACGAGTGAAGCTTTCTTT. This sequence encodes CASSPGRTSEAFF.

The rearrangement links TRBV7-2 to TRBJ2-7, with D possibly TRBD2 on 5 matching bases. The V end lost 3 bases, the J end lost 5 bases, and 17 bases lay between the germline ends. CDR3 size: 15 residues. Germline-derived CDR1 and CDR2 are SGHTA and FQGNSA. The CDR3, as DNA: TGTGCCAGCAGCTTCCCCGAGGGCAGGATCCACGAGCAGTACTTC. The encoded protein is CASSFPEGRIHEQYF.

The chain is built from TRBV6-1 and TRBJ2-3, with 7 bases fitting TRBD1. The CDR3 has 13 amino acids. CDR1 and CDR2 (germline): MNHNS, SASEGT. J was trimmed by 5 bases and V by 9 bases; bases with no gene match: 8. In DNA form, the CDR3 reads TGTGCCAGTGGAAAACAGGGGATAGATACGCAGTATTTT. Residues: CASGKQGIDTQYF.

The chain recombines TRBV9 with TRBJ1-5, with 7 nucleotides matching TRBD1. The trim removed 4 bases at V and 3 bases at J, leaving 7 bases unmatched. The CDR3 length is 15 residues. The germline V gene has CDR1 SGDLS and CDR2 YYNGEE. The CDR3 sequence: CASSQTGFVNQPQHF. CDR3 in DNA: TGTGCCAGCAGCCAGACAGGGTTTGTCAATCAGCCCCAGCATTTT.

This clone was picked up one time. The chain combines TRBV7-2 with TRBJ1-5, with TRBD1 as a possible D gene (5 bases). Between the trimmed V and J ends, which lost 1 base and 3 bases, there was a span of 13 bases. CDR1 SGHTA and CDR2 FQGNSA come from the germline V gene. This CDR3 has 16 residues. For the CDR3, the DNA is TGTGCCAGCAGCTTAGGACAGTCCAAGGTCAATCAGCCCCAGCATTTT. This gives the protein CASSLGQSKVNQPQHF.

This chain connects TRBV4-1 to TRBJ1-1; no reliable D call. V lost 2 bases and J lost 4, with 11 bases in between. Germline V gives CDR1 MGHRA, CDR2 YSYEKL. The CDR3 extends over 14 amino acids. The CDR3 DNA follows: TGCGCCAGCAGCCAACCGACTCGTGGCACTGAAGCTTTCTTT. It encodes CASSQPTRGTEAFF.

The chain joins TRBV2 to TRBJ2-7; 10 bases fit TRBD1. The germline V gene encodes CDR1 SNHLY and CDR2 FYNNEI. This CDR3 spans 16 amino acids. The junction had 11 bases not matched to a gene; V was cut back by 7 bases and J by 2 bases. The CDR3 DNA follows: TGTGCCAGCACGGGGACGAGAGGACAGGGGGCCTACGAGCAGTACTTC. Its translation: CASTGTRGQGAYEQYF.

J is TRBJ1-4 and V is TRBV10-3; TRBD1 aligns across 9 bases. Unmatched junction bases numbered 8, after V lost 2 bases and J lost 10 bases. The CDR3 runs to 15 residues. Per the germline V gene, CDR1 is ENHRY and CDR2 is SYGVKD. CDR3 sequence: CAISERDRALGKLFF. The CDR3 coding sequence is TGTGCCATCAGTGAGCGGGACAGGGCACTTGGAAAACTGTTTTTT.

J is TRBJ2-7 and V is TRBV10-2, with 12 bases that match TRBD2. The CDR3 sequence is 13 residues long. Per germline, CDR1 WSHSY and CDR2 SAAADI. With V trimmed by 7 bases and J by 5 bases, 3 bases remained unmatched. CDR3 nucleotides: TGCGCCAGCACACTAGCGGGGGGAAACGAGCAGTACTTC. Its translation is CASTLAGGNEQYF.

V gene TRBV25-1 combines with J gene TRBJ1-2; a possible D gene is TRBD1 (6 bases). The V gene's germline CDR1 is MGHDK and CDR2 SYGVNS. The V and J ends lost 3 bases and 4 bases respectively, with 15 bases between them. The CDR3 is made up of 15 amino acids. In DNA form, the CDR3 reads TGTGCCAGCAGTGAGAGGGGGAAAGCCTCCTATGGCTACACCTTC. Its translation: CASSERGKASYGYTF.

The chain has TRBV27 and TRBJ1-2, with TRBD1 matching over 10 bases. This CDR3 has 14 residues. Unmatched junction bases numbered 2, after V lost 3 bases and J lost 4 bases. In germline, CDR1 is MNHEY, CDR2 SMNVEV (reference sequence). DNA of the CDR3: TGTGCCAGCAGTTTGACAGGGGGCGGCTATGGCTACACCTTC. As protein: CASSLTGGGYGYTF.

The chain links TRBV20-1 to TRBJ1-2; D is ambiguous. Germline V lookup: CDR1 DFQATT, CDR2 SNEGSKA (reference sequence). The CDR3 has 11 amino acids. The V end was cut by 3 bases, the J end by 5 bases, with 7 bases between. CDR3 coding DNA: TGCAGTGCTAGTGAGGGATATGGCTACACCTTC. Its translation is CSASEGYGYTF.

This chain uses TRBV18 with TRBJ1-3; 7 bases match TRBD1. There are 16 residues in the CDR3. V trimming: 1 base; J trimming: 4 bases; junction bases outside the gene matches: 7. In germline, CDR1 is KGHSH, CDR2 LQKENI. CDR3 region: CASSPQTTGTGNTIYF. The CDR3 DNA follows: TGTGCCAGCTCACCACAAACGACAGGGACAGGAAACACCATATATTTT.

The chain links TRBV29-1 to TRBJ1-4; the D gene is possibly TRBD1 (6 bases). V was cut by 5 bases and J by 4 bases, with 14 bases left in between. Looked up from germline, CDR1 is SQVTM and CDR2 is ANQGSEA. The CDR3 length is 14 residues. The CDR3 region is CSVYRAQYNEKLFF. The CDR3 DNA follows: TGCAGCGTTTACAGGGCCCAGTATAATGAAAAACTGTTTTTT.

J is TRBJ2-7 and V is TRBV4-2; 11 positions match TRBD2. The CDR3 runs 17 residues. Germline V gives CDR1 LGHNA, CDR2 YNFKEQ. J was trimmed by 2 bases and V by 2 bases; bases with no gene match: 8. CDR3 in amino acids: CASSQLAGGQVPYEQYF. The CDR3 nucleotides are TGTGCCAGCAGCCAACTAGCGGGGGGACAAGTGCCCTACGAGCAGTACTTC.

This chain links TRBV18 with TRBJ2-7; 7 positions match TRBD1. With 3 bases clipped from V and 2 bases from J, the junction kept 1 base outside the gene matches. CDR1 KGHSH and CDR2 LQKENI come from the germline V gene. The CDR3 consists of 13 residues. CDR3 DNA: TGTGCCAGCTCACCGCAGGGGGCCTACGAGCAGTACTTC. The encoded protein is CASSPQGAYEQYF.

This rearrangement joins TRBV19 to TRBJ1-2, with TRBD1 matching 8 bases. The germline gives CDR1 LNHDA, CDR2 SQIVND (reference sequence). Trimming at V came to 6 bases and at J to 6 bases, leaving 6 bases not matched to a gene. This CDR3 is built from 13 residues. For the CDR3, the DNA is TGTGCCAGTAGACCGGCAGGGGGCGATGGCTACACCTTC. As protein: CASRPAGGDGYTF.

J is TRBJ1-2 and V is TRBV30, with a weak D call TRBD1 (5 bases). This CDR3 is built from 18 residues. Trimming took off 1 base at V and 6 bases at J, with 27 bases between the two ends. The germline gives CDR1 GTSNPN, CDR2 SVGIG (reference sequence). The CDR3 DNA reads as TGTGCCTGGAGTGACCTCGAAACTCCCCGGCAGGGCGACGATGGCTACACCTTC. Translation gives CAWSDLETPRQGDDGYTF.

The chain carries TRBV9 and TRBJ1-2, with a tentative D call TRBD1 (5 bases). The germline V and J ends were trimmed by 0 bases and 4 bases, with 19 bases remaining between them. CDR1 is SGDLS, CDR2 YYNGEE, per germline. CDR3 length equals 17 residues. The CDR3 is CASSVELGPSIGYGYTF. CDR3 DNA sequence: TGTGCCAGCAGCGTAGAGTTGGGGCCGTCTATCGGCTATGGCTACACCTTC.

As DNA, the CDR3 is TGTGCCAGCTCACCACCGGCAGGGGAGGCTTTCTTT. Protein product: CASSPPAGEAFF. This chain links TRBV18 with TRBJ1-1; maybe TRBD1 (6 bases). V was pared by 0 bases and J by 11 bases, with 10 bases between. The CDR3 sequence is 12 residues long. The V gene's germline CDR1 is KGHSH and CDR2 LQKENI.

CDR3 DNA sequence: TGTGCCAGCAGCCAATATGGGACTAGCGGGGGCCTCTACGAGCAGTACTTC. Amino acid sequence: CASSQYGTSGGLYEQYF. The V and J genes are TRBV4-2 and TRBJ2-7; 14 bases are a match to TRBD2. Per germline, CDR1 LGHNA and CDR2 YNFKEQ. This CDR3 region has 17 residues. The ends lost 2 bases at V and 3 bases at J; junction bases unmatched: 6.

Only one count was recorded for this clone. The rearrangement links TRBV25-1 to TRBJ1-6; 8 nucleotides align to TRBD1. CDR1 and CDR2 (germline): MGHDK, SYGVNS. V shed 1 base, J shed 7 bases, and the junction held 9 bases outside the gene matches. This CDR3 has 17 amino acids. The CDR3: CASSELMAGGPNSPLHF. CDR3 DNA: TGTGCCAGCAGTGAATTGATGGCAGGGGGCCCCAATTCACCCCTCCACTTT.

The V gene is TRBV29-1, the J gene TRBJ2-3; 12 bases fit TRBD2. The length of the CDR3 is 15 residues. V lost 7 bases and J lost 4; bases outside the gene matches: 9. The germline V gene has CDR1 SQVTM and CDR2 ANQGSEA. The CDR3 protein is CSGKRLAGAPDTQYF. The CDR3 bases are TGCAGCGGGAAACGACTAGCGGGGGCCCCAGATACGCAGTATTTT.